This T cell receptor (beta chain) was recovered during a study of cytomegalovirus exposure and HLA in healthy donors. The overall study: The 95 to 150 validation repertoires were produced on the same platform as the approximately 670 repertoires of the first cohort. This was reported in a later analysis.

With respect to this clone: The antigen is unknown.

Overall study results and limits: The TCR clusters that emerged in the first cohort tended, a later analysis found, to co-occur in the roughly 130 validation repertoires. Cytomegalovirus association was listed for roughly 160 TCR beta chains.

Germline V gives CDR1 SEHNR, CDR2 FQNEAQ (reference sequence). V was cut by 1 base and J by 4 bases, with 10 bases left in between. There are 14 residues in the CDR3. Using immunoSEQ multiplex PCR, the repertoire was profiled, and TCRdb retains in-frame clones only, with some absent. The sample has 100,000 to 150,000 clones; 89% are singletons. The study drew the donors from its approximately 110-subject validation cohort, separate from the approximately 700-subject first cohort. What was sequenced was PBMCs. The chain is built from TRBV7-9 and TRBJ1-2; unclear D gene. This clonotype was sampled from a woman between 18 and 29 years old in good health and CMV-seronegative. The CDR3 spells CASSLGHSSYGYTF. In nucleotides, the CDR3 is TGTGCCAGCAGCTTAGGACACAGTAGCTATGGCTACACCTTC.